This T cell receptor (beta chain) was identified during a study of preoperative IRX-2 immunotherapy in early breast cancer. Sequenced by immunoSEQ multiplex PCR; TCRdb stores in-frame clones only, minus some. Of around 88,000 clones listed, roughly 85% were seen once; the top ten hold about 2.1%. The sample's treatment: preoperative locoregional IRX-2 cytokine immunotherapy. Samples came from a phase Ib trial of preoperative locoregional IRX-2 cytokine immunotherapy. CDR1 and CDR2 (germline): GTSNPN, SVGIG (reference sequence). The CDR3 consists of 15 residues. V lost 0 bases to trimming and J lost 4 bases, with 15 bases between them.

The V call is TRBV30, the J call TRBJ1-2; D remains ambiguous. The receptor comes from a human donor with breast cancer. The starting material was tumor tissue, obtained after IRX-2 immunotherapy. The CDR3 DNA sequence: TGTGCCTGGAGTGTATCTTTAGGGCAGAGCTATGGCTACACCTTC. Translation: CAWSVSLGQSYGYTF.